The present T cell receptor beta chain was sequenced within a study of long-term antiretroviral therapy in people with HIV. Trimming stripped 4 bases from V and 2 bases from J, with 9 bases between. The V gene's germline CDR1 is MDHEN and CDR2 SYDVKM. The CDR3 has 13 residues. About this clone itself: Antigen specificity is unknown.

Version v3.0 of the immunoSEQ assay was performed at survey level. The data were produced by immunoSEQ multiplex PCR, yet TCRdb's version contains in-frame clones alone and is incomplete. Seen here are 30,000 to 40,000 clones, 80% to 90% observed once, and the top ten hold over 7%. General study points: Those clones which expanded before ART made up the dominant part of the repertoire at all time points.

This TCR was recovered from a man younger than 35 with HIV. The specimen comprised unsorted PBMCs, sampled 0.4 years before starting antiretroviral therapy. The J gene is TRBJ2-7, the V gene TRBV28; possibly TRBD1 for D (6 bases). Written as DNA, the CDR3 is TGTGCCAGCAGTTCAGGGGCACCCTACGAGCAGTACTTC. Translated: CASSSGAPYEQYF.